This T cell receptor beta chain comes out of a study of cytomegalovirus exposure and HLA in healthy donors. This PCR relied on a set of 60 Vbeta primers and 13 Jbeta primers. The assay was immunoSEQ multiplex PCR, and TCRdb's table has in-frame clones only and misses some. This table has approximately 160,000 clones, 55% to 70% appearing once. This CDR3 is 15 amino acids long. From germline, CDR1 is SGHRS and CDR2 YFSETQ. After removal of 4 bases from V and 5 bases from J, the junction contained 8 bases not matched to a gene. Material: PBMCs. The V gene is TRBV5-1, the J gene TRBJ2-7; TRBD2 matches 11 bases. The TCR sequence derives from a woman between 35 and 50 years old in good health and CMV-seropositive. The CDR3 region is CASSPVAGGPNEQYF. In DNA form, the CDR3 reads TGCGCCAGCAGCCCGGTAGCGGGGGGGCCAAACGAGCAGTACTTC. The full variable domain, in which reference TRBV5-1 and TRBJ2-7 provide the parts outside the CDR3, is KAGVTQTPRYLIKTRGQQVTLSCSPISGHRSVSWYQQTPGQGLQFLFEYFSETQRNKGNFPGRFSGRQFSNSRSEMNVSTLELGDSALYLCASSPVAGGPNEQYFGPGTRLTVT.